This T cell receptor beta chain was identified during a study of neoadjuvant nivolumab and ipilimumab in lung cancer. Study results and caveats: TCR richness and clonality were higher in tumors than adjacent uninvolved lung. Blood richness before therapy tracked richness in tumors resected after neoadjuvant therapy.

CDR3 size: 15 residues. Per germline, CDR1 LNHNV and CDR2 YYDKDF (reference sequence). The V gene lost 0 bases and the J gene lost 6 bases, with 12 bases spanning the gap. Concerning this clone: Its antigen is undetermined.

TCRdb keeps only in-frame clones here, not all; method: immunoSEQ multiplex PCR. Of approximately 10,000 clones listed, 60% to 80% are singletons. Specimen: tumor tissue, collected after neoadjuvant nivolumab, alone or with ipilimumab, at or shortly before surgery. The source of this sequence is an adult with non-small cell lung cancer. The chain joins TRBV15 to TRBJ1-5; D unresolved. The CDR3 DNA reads TGTGCCACCAGCAGAGACGCCCCAGGCAGTCAGCCCCAGCATTTT. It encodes CATSRDAPGSQPQHF.